These 27 T cell receptor beta chains originate from one sample sequenced in a study of siplizumab effects on memory and regulatory T cells (dated by TCRdb to about 2019). Library preparation used the immunoSEQ multiplex PCR assay. Drawn from immuneACCESS, this table holds only the in-frame rearrangements with V and J called that TCRdb kept. Clones are partly lost; checked studies trace under half to an unresolved V gene and leave the rest unexplained. Within this sample are about 110,000 clones, with roughly 92% of them counted one time only. Approximately 1.2% of the sample rests with the top ten. Sequences were obtained from CD4+ T cells sorted from blood. Receptors originate from a human donor in good health.

V usage is TRBV5-1 and J usage is TRBJ1-5; D ambiguous. Germline V gene lookup returns CDR1 SGHRS and CDR2 YFSETQ. The CDR3 runs to 13 residues. V dropped 3 bases and J dropped 3 bases, with 7 bases sitting between them. The CDR3 here is CASSSGFNQPQHF. The CDR3 coding sequence is TGCGCCAGCAGCTCCGGGTTCAATCAGCCCCAGCATTTT.

The chain recombines TRBV7-9 with TRBJ2-3, with a possible D match to TRBD1 (5 bases). There are 15 residues in the CDR3. Germline CDR1 is SEHNR and CDR2 is FQNEAQ (reference sequence). The germline V and J ends were trimmed by 1 base and 0 bases, with 8 bases remaining between them. In nucleotides, the CDR3 is TGTGCCAGCAGCTTAGTTCAGGGCAGCACAGATACGCAGTATTTT. Translated, it gives CASSLVQGSTDTQYF.

This chain's CDR3 is CASSLVNRRNTEAFF. Written as DNA, the CDR3 is TGCGCCAGCAGCTTGGTGAACAGGAGAAACACTGAAGCTTTCTTT. The chain has TRBV5-1 and TRBJ1-1; the D gene is possibly TRBD1 (5 bases). Germline V gene sequence: CDR1 SGHRS, CDR2 YFSETQ. The length of the CDR3 is 15 residues. Trimming pared 0 bases from V and 2 bases from J, leaving 11 bases between. The complete variable domain, with remaining parts taken from reference TRBV5-1 and TRBJ1-1, reads KAGVTQTPRYLIKTRGQQVTLSCSPISGHRSVSWYQQTPGQGLQFLFEYFSETQRNKGNFPGRFSGRQFSNSRSEMNVSTLELGDSALYLCASSLVNRRNTEAFFGQGTRLTVV.

This clone was detected a few times. The V gene is TRBV2, the J gene TRBJ1-6, with no clear D. Germline assignment: CDR1 SNHLY and CDR2 FYNNEI. CDR3 length equals 15 residues. V dropped 7 bases and J dropped 0 bases, with 10 bases sitting between them. In nucleotides, the CDR3 is TGTGCCAGCACAGAGGACGGCTCCTATAATTCACCCCTCCACTTT. Its translation: CASTEDGSYNSPLHF.

The rearrangement uses TRBV12-5 and TRBJ2-5; D may be TRBD2 (6 bases). Germline values: CDR1 LGHNT, CDR2 FRNRAP. V lost 0 bases, J lost 2 bases, and 16 bases lay in between. The CDR3 contains 17 residues. The CDR3 loop reads CASGLVRVSGDQETQYF. CDR3 nucleotide sequence: TGTGCTAGTGGTTTGGTACGGGTTAGCGGAGATCAAGAGACCCAGTACTTC. Variable domain in full (rest from reference TRBV12-5 and TRBJ2-5): DARVTQTPRHKVTEMGQEVTMRCQPILGHNTVFWYRQTMMQGLELLAYFRNRAPLDDSGMPKDRFSAEMPDATLATLKIQPSEPRDSAVYFCASGLVRVSGDQETQYFGPGTRLLVL.

The rearrangement uses TRBV4-1 and TRBJ2-7; D gene ambiguous. Trimming took 1 base from V and 2 from J, leaving 15 bases between them. CDR3 length equals 16 residues. Germline CDR1 is MGHRA and CDR2 is YSYEKL. The CDR3 sequence is CASSQVGVSKTYEQYF. The CDR3 nucleotides are TGCGCCAGCAGCCAAGTAGGTGTCAGCAAGACCTACGAGCAGTACTTC.

In this sample, this clone turned up once. This chain links TRBV29-1 with TRBJ2-1; perhaps TRBD2 as D (5 bases). The CDR3 runs to 17 residues. The V gene lost 1 base and the J gene lost 0 bases, with 16 bases spanning the gap. The V gene's germline CDR1 is SQVTM and CDR2 ANQGSEA. Here the CDR3 DNA reads TGCAGCGTTGAAGCCCTGAAGAAGGGAGTCTCCTACAATGAGCAGTTCTTC. Translated, it gives CSVEALKKGVSYNEQFF.

This sequence joins TRBV6-5 and TRBJ1-6, with D unclear. Germline CDR1 MNHEY, CDR2 SVGAGI. Trimming took 2 bases from V and 6 from J, leaving 11 bases between them. The CDR3 runs 15 residues. The CDR3 protein is CASSYGHPRNSPLHF. The CDR3 DNA sequence: TGTGCCAGCAGTTACGGCCACCCACGTAATTCACCCCTCCACTTT.

The genes are TRBV5-4 and TRBJ1-6, with 10 positions matching TRBD1. J was trimmed by 6 bases and V by 4 bases; bases with no gene match: 4. CDR3 length equals 15 residues. CDR1 is SGHNT and CDR2 is YYREEE in the germline V gene (reference sequence). This chain's CDR3 is CASSPGDRGNSPLHF. The CDR3 DNA is TGTGCCAGCAGCCCAGGGGACAGGGGTAATTCACCCCTCCACTTT.

CDR3 in amino acids: CASSPGTSGILETQYF. CDR3 coding DNA: TGTGCCAGCAGCCCTGGGACTAGCGGGATCTTGGAGACCCAGTACTTC. The J gene is TRBJ2-5, the V gene TRBV5-8, with 13 bases that match TRBD2. CDR3 size: 16 residues. With 4 bases clipped from V and 5 bases from J, the junction kept 8 bases outside the gene matches. The germline gives CDR1 SGHTS, CDR2 YDEGEE.

The chain joins TRBV12-5 to TRBJ2-3; D is ambiguous. The V gene lost 3 bases and the J gene lost 6 bases, with 7 bases spanning the gap. From germline, CDR1 is LGHNT and CDR2 FRNRAP. The CDR3 loop spans 12 amino acids. CDR3 sequence reads: CASGFSGDTQYF. As DNA, the CDR3 is TGTGCTAGTGGTTTCTCCGGGGATACGCAGTATTTT.

This rearrangement joins TRBV6-5 to TRBJ1-6; maybe TRBD1 (6 bases). V was cut by 4 bases and J by 9 bases, with 13 bases left in between. Germline V gene data show CDR1 as MNHEY and CDR2 as SVGAGI. The CDR3 totals 14 residues. The CDR3 DNA follows: TGTGCCAGCAGTTTATCCGGGACAACTTCACCCCTCCACTTT. Its translation is CASSLSGTTSPLHF.

Here the CDR3 reads CASSLSSSYEQYF. CDR3 bases: TGTGCCAGCAGTTTGAGCAGCTCCTACGAGCAGTACTTC. V is TRBV28 and J is TRBJ2-7; D gene ambiguous. Germline CDR1 reads MDHEN; CDR2 reads SYDVKM. The V end lost 3 bases, the J end lost 0 bases, and 6 bases lay between the germline ends. The CDR3 has 13 residues.

The genes are TRBV6-5 and TRBJ1-1, with D unclear. Germline assignment: CDR1 MNHEY and CDR2 SVGAGI. The V gene lost 4 bases and the J gene lost 4 bases, with 7 bases spanning the gap. The CDR3 spans 12 residues. CDR3 DNA: TGTGCCAGCAGTTCCCCGGGCACTGAAGCTTTCTTT. It encodes CASSSPGTEAFF.

J is TRBJ2-7 and V is TRBV5-6, with a possible D match to TRBD1 (6 bases). CDR1 SGHDT and CDR2 YYEEEE come from the germline V gene. With 4 bases removed from V and 3 bases from J, the gap between germline ends came to 11 bases. The CDR3 is made up of 13 amino acids. The chain's CDR3 is CASSPLDSYEQYF. CDR3 sequence (DNA): TGTGCCAGCAGCCCGCTGGACAGCTACGAGCAGTACTTC.

The rearrangement links TRBV20-1 to TRBJ1-2; D is uncertain. From germline, CDR1 is DFQATT and CDR2 SNEGSKA (reference sequence). CDR3 length: 11 residues. V was cut by 6 bases and J by 5 bases, with 10 bases left in between. CDR3: CSATSGYGYTF. In nucleotides, the CDR3 is TGCAGTGCGACCTCTGGGTATGGCTACACCTTC.

The V call is TRBV6-1, the J call TRBJ1-2, with 10 bases aligning to TRBD1. CDR3 length: 17 amino acids. J gave up 3 bases and V 4 bases, and 11 bases lay outside the gene matches. The V gene's germline CDR1 is MNHNS and CDR2 SASEGT. CDR3 in DNA: TGTGCCAGCAGTGGCCTGGCGACAGGGGGCGCGGACTATGGCTACACCTTC. Translation gives CASSGLATGGADYGYTF.

The chain recombines TRBV5-1 with TRBJ1-3, with D tentatively TRBD1 (6 bases). Germline CDR1 and CDR2: SGHRS and YFSETQ. The ends were cut back, 4 bases at V and 4 bases at J, with 21 bases in the middle. The CDR3 runs 17 residues. This CDR3 is CASSPSTSGVAGNTIYF. The CDR3 coding sequence is TGCGCCAGCAGCCCGTCGACATCAGGGGTAGCGGGAAACACCATATATTTT.

The gene calls are TRBV5-5 and TRBJ2-5; 7 bases align to TRBD1. CDR1 is SGHKS, CDR2 YYEKEE, per germline (reference sequence). The CDR3 consists of 16 residues. After removal of 3 bases from V and 5 bases from J, the junction contained 13 bases not matched to a gene. CDR3 sequence (DNA): TGTGCCAGCAGCTGGGGGCTGACAGGGCGAGGGGAGACCCAGTACTTC. Translated, it gives CASSWGLTGRGETQYF. Drawing the rest from reference TRBV5-5 and TRBJ2-5, the complete variable domain is DAGVTQSPTHLIKTRGQQVTLRCSPISGHKSVSWYQQVLGQGPQFIFQYYEKEERGRGNFPDRFSARQFPNYSSELNVNALLLGDSALYLCASSWGLTGRGETQYFGPGTRLLVL.

The V and J genes are TRBV6-6 and TRBJ2-1; 8 bases line up with TRBD2. This CDR3 spans 14 amino acids. V lost 6 bases and J lost 7; bases outside the gene matches: 8. Germline-derived CDR1 and CDR2 are MNHNY and SVGAGI (reference sequence). CDR3 sequence (DNA): TGTGCCAGCAGATCGACTCCTAGCGGGAATGAGCAGTTCTTC. Protein: CASRSTPSGNEQFF.

V gene TRBV27 combines with J gene TRBJ2-7; TRBD2 is a possible D gene (5 bases). The CDR3 is 15 amino acids. CDR1 is MNHEY, CDR2 SMNVEV, per germline (reference sequence). The V and J ends lost 2 bases and 2 bases respectively, with 13 bases between them. The CDR3 spells CASSLRSVGTYEQYF. CDR3 nucleotide sequence: TGTGCCAGCAGTTTAAGGTCAGTCGGGACCTACGAGCAGTACTTC.

This rearrangement joins TRBV7-2 to TRBJ2-7; D not resolved. CDR1 and CDR2 (germline): SGHTA, FQGNSA. V shed 0 bases and J shed 3 bases, with 12 bases lying between them. The CDR3 contains 15 residues. For the CDR3, the DNA is TGTGCCAGCAGCTTAGCGGAGTCGGTGAGCTACGAGCAGTACTTC. Amino acids: CASSLAESVSYEQYF.

This rearrangement joins TRBV30 to TRBJ2-7; D might be TRBD2 (6 bases). The CDR3 length is 16 residues. Germline loops: CDR1 GTSNPN, CDR2 SVGIG (reference sequence). Trimming removed 5 bases from V and 6 bases from J, with 26 bases in between. For the CDR3, the DNA is TGTGCCTGGGCAACCCGCGGGGAGTCAAAAACGTCCGAGCAGTACTTC. Protein product: CAWATRGESKTSEQYF.

A few counts support this clone. This chain links TRBV15 with TRBJ1-2; 9 bases are a match to TRBD1. The CDR3 is 14 amino acids. Unmatched junction bases numbered 7, after V lost 5 bases and J lost 6 bases. The germline gives CDR1 LNHNV, CDR2 YYDKDF (reference sequence). The CDR3 spells CATSARRTGDGYTF. CDR3 DNA: TGTGCCACCAGCGCCCGGAGGACAGGGGATGGCTACACCTTC.

This rearrangement joins TRBV2 to TRBJ2-7, with D uncertain. The V gene lost 5 bases and the J gene lost 3 bases, with 17 bases spanning the gap. There are 15 residues in the CDR3. The V gene's germline CDR1 is SNHLY and CDR2 FYNNEI. CDR3 amino acids: CASSPLAALNYEQYF. The CDR3 DNA follows: TGTGCCAGCAGTCCACTTGCCGCACTTAACTACGAGCAGTACTTC.

J is TRBJ1-2 and V is TRBV6-5; D remains ambiguous. The CDR3 length is 15 residues. V gave up 0 bases and J gave up 5 bases, with 13 bases separating them. Germline lookup yields CDR1 MNHEY and CDR2 SVGAGI. CDR3 coding DNA: TGTGCCAGCAGTTACTCTGCGGTACTATCATATGGCTACACCTTC. Translation: CASSYSAVLSYGYTF.

The sample holds one count of this clone. This chain uses TRBV5-1 with TRBJ2-3; no clear D gene. Trimming pared 6 bases from V and 2 bases from J, leaving 13 bases between. The germline V gene has CDR1 SGHRS and CDR2 YFSETQ. This CDR3 has 14 amino acids. The DNA for the CDR3 is TGCGCCAGCACGCTTGATCCAGCCACAGATACGCAGTATTTT. Amino acid sequence: CASTLDPATDTQYF.